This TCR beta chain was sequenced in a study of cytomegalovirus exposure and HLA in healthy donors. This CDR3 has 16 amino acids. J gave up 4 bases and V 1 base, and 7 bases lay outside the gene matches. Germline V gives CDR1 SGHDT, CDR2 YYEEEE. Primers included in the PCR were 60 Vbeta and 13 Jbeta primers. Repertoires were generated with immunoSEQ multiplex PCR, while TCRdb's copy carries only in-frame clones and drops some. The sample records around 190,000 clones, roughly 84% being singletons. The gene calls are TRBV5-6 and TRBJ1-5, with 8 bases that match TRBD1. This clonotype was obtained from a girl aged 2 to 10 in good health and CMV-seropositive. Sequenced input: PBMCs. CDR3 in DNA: TGTGCCAGCAGCTTGTTTGGACAGGGCGAAAATCAGCCCCAGCATTTT. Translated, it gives CASSLFGQGENQPQHF.